This entry concerns a single T cell receptor (beta chain). Trimming pared 0 bases from V and 4 bases from J, leaving 7 bases between. The CDR3 consists of 14 residues. Germline CDR1 reads SGHTA; CDR2 reads FQGTGA. These data belong to a study of blood T cell repertoires in COVID-19. Study-wide background: Acute-phase and convalescent COVID-19 samples originated in the United States, Italy and Spain.

Some clones are missing from TCRdb's copy, which holds only in-frame ones; the method was immunoSEQ multiplex PCR. Here the sample spans some 130,000 clones, about 87% being singletons. This sequence was found in a human donor in a cohort sampled during active COVID-19. Sequenced: peripheral blood. This chain uses TRBV7-3 with TRBJ1-3; D ambiguous. The DNA for the CDR3 is TGTGCCAGCAGCTTAACCGGGTCCGGAAACACCATATATTTT. Its translation: CASSLTGSGNTIYF. The full variable domain, completed using reference TRBV7-3 and TRBJ1-3, is GAGVSQTPSNKVTEKGKYVELRCDPISGHTALYWYRQSLGQGPEFLIYFQGTGAADDSGLPNDRFFAVRPEGSVSTLKIQRTERGDSAVYLCASSLTGSGNTIYFGEGSWLTVV.